Below, 20 T cell receptor beta chains from the same sample are listed, as sequenced in a study of blood T cells in healthy people across ages. A second PCR, run for roughly 7 to 11 cycles, used a sample-barcoded 5' primer plus a J-beta primer mix. Via MiXCR, TCRdb re-called the 5' RACE reads, giving one row per CDR3 protein. Of roughly 680,000 distinct CDR3 sequences listed, 45% to 50% were seen once; the top ten hold 25% to 35%. What was sequenced was blood. Receptors were obtained from a woman aged 55 to 70 in good health.

V usage is TRBV9 and J usage is TRBJ1-2, with D unresolved. The germline gives CDR1 SGDLS, CDR2 YYNGEE. V gave up 0 bases and J gave up 3 bases, with 6 bases separating them. The CDR3 is 13 residues long. DNA of the CDR3: TGTGCCAGCAGCGTAGCTCAGGACTATGGCTACACCTTC. Amino acid sequence: CASSVAQDYGYTF.

This chain connects TRBV10-3 to TRBJ2-7; 7 bases are a match to TRBD2. Germline lookup yields CDR1 ENHRY and CDR2 SYGVKD. This CDR3 spans 16 amino acids. V was pared by 2 bases and J by 2 bases, with 9 bases of the junction left unmatched. The DNA of the CDR3 is TGTGCCATCAGTGAGATAGGCGGGAGCCCGGCCTACGAGCAGTACTTC. Its translation: CAISEIGGSPAYEQYF.

The rearrangement joins TRBV20-1 to TRBJ1-5; D is unresolved. Trimming left V 1 base short and J 6 bases short, with 10 bases between. Germline CDR1 is DFQATT and CDR2 is SNEGSKA (reference sequence). The CDR3 length is 13 residues. The DNA for the CDR3 is TGCAGTGCTAGAGTAGGCCGGGGTCAGCCCCAGCATTTT. Translating gives CSARVGRGQPQHF.

The chain recombines TRBV15 with TRBJ2-3; D is uncertain. V was shortened by 0 bases and J by 0 bases, with 10 bases between the two germline ends. Germline lookup yields CDR1 LNHNV and CDR2 YYDKDF (reference sequence). This CDR3 contains 16 residues. CDR3 loop: CATSRDGKSSTDTQYF. CDR3 sequence (DNA): TGTGCCACCAGCAGAGATGGGAAATCTAGCACAGATACGCAGTATTTT.

CDR3: CSAKGVNYGYTF. The DNA of the CDR3 is TGCAGTGCTAAGGGGGTTAACTATGGCTACACCTTC. This sequence joins TRBV20-1 and TRBJ1-2; TRBD1 is a possible D gene (6 bases). CDR3 length equals 12 residues. Germline CDR1 DFQATT, CDR2 SNEGSKA (reference sequence). The V end was cut by 4 bases, the J end by 1 base, with 7 bases between.

In nucleotides, the CDR3 is TGCGCCAGCAGCCACTCAGACAGTGAGCAGTTCTTC. It translates to CASSHSDSEQFF. This sequence joins TRBV4-3 and TRBJ2-1, with D perhaps TRBD1 (5 bases). The CDR3 extends over 12 amino acids. Deletions cut 3 bases from V and 9 bases from J, with 9 bases between. In germline, CDR1 is LGHNA, CDR2 YSLEER.

This clonotype was seen once. The chain links TRBV5-1 to TRBJ2-1; TRBD2 agrees at 13 bases. There are 15 residues in the CDR3. Germline V gene lookup returns CDR1 SGHRS and CDR2 YFSETQ. V lost 5 bases to trimming and J lost 8 bases; unmatched junction nucleotides: 7. The CDR3 loop reads CASRPGLAGVYEQFF. The CDR3 DNA reads TGCGCCAGCAGGCCCGGACTAGCGGGAGTCTATGAGCAGTTCTTC.

This clonotype was detected only a few times. The V call is TRBV4-2, the J call TRBJ1-2; D is perhaps TRBD1 (6 bases). The length of the CDR3 is 17 residues. V shed 0 bases and J shed 4 bases, with 18 bases lying between them. Germline V CDR1 and CDR2: LGHNA, YNFKEQ. CDR3 amino acids: CASSQDSGGGNIYGYTF. The CDR3 bases are TGTGCCAGCAGCCAAGATTCTGGGGGCGGCAATATCTATGGCTACACCTTC.

The chain joins TRBV28 to TRBJ1-1; D unresolved. V dropped 2 bases and J dropped 1 base, with 14 bases sitting between them. Germline V gives CDR1 MDHEN, CDR2 SYDVKM. The CDR3 runs to 16 residues. The CDR3 nucleotides are TGTGCCAGCAGTTTACTCGCTTGGGCGGCGAACACTGAAGCTTTCTTT. Amino acid sequence: CASSLLAWAANTEAFF.

This clonotype showed up just a few times. The chain uses TRBV5-1 and TRBJ2-7, with D possibly TRBD1 on 6 matching bases. V lost 0 bases, J lost 7 bases, and 17 bases lay in between. The CDR3 sequence is 15 residues long. The germline V gene encodes CDR1 SGHRS and CDR2 YFSETQ. The CDR3 spells CASSLGATGSFEQYF. In nucleotides, the CDR3 is TGCGCCAGCAGCTTGGGGGCGACAGGCTCCTTTGAGCAGTACTTC.

The rearrangement links TRBV5-1 to TRBJ1-2, with D maybe TRBD1 (6 bases). The germline V gene has CDR1 SGHRS and CDR2 YFSETQ. This CDR3 contains 15 residues. V lost 0 bases to trimming and J lost 8 bases, with 17 bases between them. This CDR3 is CASSLGEGTGPGYTF. The DNA for the CDR3 is TGCGCCAGCAGCTTGGGTGAGGGCACAGGGCCGGGCTACACCTTC. Based on the CDR3 plus reference TRBV5-1 and TRBJ1-2, the full variable domain is KAGVTQTPRYLIKTRGQQVTLSCSPISGHRSVSWYQQTPGQGLQFLFEYFSETQRNKGNFPGRFSGRQFSNSRSEMNVSTLELGDSALYLCASSLGEGTGPGYTFGSGTRLTVV.

The gene calls are TRBV20-1 and TRBJ2-1, with 9 nucleotides matching TRBD2. After removal of 4 bases from V and 0 bases from J, the junction contained 7 bases not matched to a gene. This CDR3 contains 16 residues. In germline, CDR1 is DFQATT, CDR2 SNEGSKA (reference sequence). The CDR3 DNA is TGCAGTGCTATAGCGGGAGTGGGGAGCTCCTACAATGAGCAGTTCTTC. Its translation: CSAIAGVGSSYNEQFF.

This chain links TRBV5-1 with TRBJ2-1, with D possibly being TRBD1 (8 bases). Deletions cut 4 bases from V and 7 bases from J, with 15 bases between. In germline, CDR1 is SGHRS, CDR2 YFSETQ. The CDR3 has 14 residues. For the CDR3, the DNA is TGCGCCAGCAGCACACAGGGGGGGGAGAATGAGCAGTTCTTC. It specifies CASSTQGGENEQFF.

The chain uses TRBV30 and TRBJ2-7; no clear D. CDR1 is GTSNPN, CDR2 SVGIG, per germline (reference sequence). This CDR3 spans 11 amino acids. Trimming removed 3 bases from V and 3 bases from J, with 6 bases in between. CDR3 protein: CAWSRLYEQYF. CDR3 nucleotide sequence: TGTGCCTGGAGCAGACTCTACGAGCAGTACTTC.

This clonotype has just one count. This chain links TRBV7-9 with TRBJ2-5; D is unresolved. This CDR3 comprises 16 residues. The germline V and J ends were trimmed by 1 base and 5 bases, with 17 bases remaining between them. Looked up from germline, CDR1 is SEHNR and CDR2 is FQNEAQ (reference sequence). CDR3 sequence: CASSLGRGSSKETQYF. The CDR3 DNA follows: TGTGCCAGCAGCTTAGGTCGCGGCAGTAGCAAGGAGACCCAGTACTTC. Drawing the rest from reference TRBV7-9 and TRBJ2-5, the complete variable domain is DTGVSQNPRHKITKRGQNVTFRCDPISEHNRLYWYRQTLGQGPEFLTYFQNEAQLEKSRLLSDRFSAERPKGSFSTLEIQRTEQGDSAMYLCASSLGRGSSKETQYFGPGTRLLVL.

This clonotype was seen more than once but under ten times. This chain joins TRBV29-1 and TRBJ2-3; the D is unclear. The CDR3 contains 14 residues. V was trimmed by 6 bases and J by 0 bases, leaving 13 bases between them. Looked up from germline, CDR1 is SQVTM and CDR2 is ANQGSEA. The CDR3 bases are TGCAGCGTAGCCGGGTCCTTTAGCACAGATACGCAGTATTTT. It encodes CSVAGSFSTDTQYF.

J is TRBJ2-6 and V is TRBV11-3; no firm D call. CDR3 length: 16 amino acids. Trimming removed 0 bases from V and 3 bases from J, with 9 bases in between. Germline V gene lookup returns CDR1 SGHNT and CDR2 YENEEA. CDR3 coding DNA: TGTGCCAGCAGCTTAGATAGTAATATTGGGGCCAACGTCCTGACTTTC. As protein: CASSLDSNIGANVLTF.

V gene TRBV20-1 combines with J gene TRBJ2-1; D is ambiguous. In germline, CDR1 is DFQATT, CDR2 SNEGSKA (reference sequence). V was shortened by 4 bases and J by 2 bases, with 12 bases between the two germline ends. There are 14 residues in the CDR3. CDR3 coding DNA: TGCAGTGCTACTCCGGACGGTACCTACAATGAGCAGTTCTTC. This translates into CSATPDGTYNEQFF.

Only a few counts were recorded for this clonotype. The chain links TRBV5-1 to TRBJ2-2; D not resolved. V lost 1 base and J 0 bases, leaving 4 bases between the germline ends. The CDR3 covers 14 residues. Looked up from germline, CDR1 is SGHRS and CDR2 is YFSETQ. The CDR3 protein is CASSLTSNTGELFF. CDR3 DNA: TGCGCCAGCAGCTTGACGTCGAACACCGGGGAGCTGTTTTTT.

As to this clonotype: Since a much larger clone is just one base distant, this may be a read error. The genes are TRBV20-1 and TRBJ2-1; TRBD2 aligns across 10 bases. The end of the DNA is better explained by TRBJ2-7, so the J call may be wrong. CDR1 and CDR2 from the germline V gene are DFQATT and SNEGSKA (reference sequence). The CDR3 covers 17 residues. CDR3 coding DNA: TGCAGTGCCTTAACCCGACTAGCGGGTAGCTCCTACAATGAGCAGTACTTC. Its translation is CSALTRLAGSSYNEQYF.